This record concerns one TCR beta chain sequence. What it recognizes is unknown. These data come from a study of cytomegalovirus exposure and HLA in healthy donors. Study findings and constraints: Analyzed later, association rates of TCRs varied across HLA loci, with DRB1 most and HLA-C fewest. An analysis that was carried out later associated approximately 17,000 TCR beta sequences with HLA alleles at 0.05 false discovery rate.

The PCR had 60 Vbeta and 13 Jbeta primers. TCRdb's copy holds only in-frame clones and misses some; the assay was immunoSEQ multiplex PCR. The table lists over 150,000 clones, less than 85% of them singletons. V shed 8 bases, J shed 5 bases, and the junction held 10 bases outside the gene matches. The CDR3 length is 15 residues. CDR1 is MDHEN and CDR2 is SYDVKM in the germline V gene. The sequencing sample was made of PBMCs. The clonotype comes from a boy aged 2 to 10 in good health and CMV-seronegative. V gene TRBV28 combines with J gene TRBJ2-3; 10 bases line up with TRBD2. The CDR3 loop is CASSVASGGRDTQYF. In nucleotides, the CDR3 is TGTGCCAGCTCCGTAGCTAGCGGGGGTAGAGATACGCAGTATTTT.